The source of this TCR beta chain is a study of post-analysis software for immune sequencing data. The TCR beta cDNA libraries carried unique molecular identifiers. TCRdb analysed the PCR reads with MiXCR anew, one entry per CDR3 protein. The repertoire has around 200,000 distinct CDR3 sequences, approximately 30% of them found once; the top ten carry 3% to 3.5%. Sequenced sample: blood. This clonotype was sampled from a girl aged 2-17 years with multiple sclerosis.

The CDR3 loop is CASSEGRGSGGYTF. Here the CDR3 DNA reads TGTGCCAGCAGTGAAGGGCGGGGATCGGGTGGCTACACCTTC. The J gene is TRBJ1-2, the V gene TRBV2; D is unresolved. The CDR3 extends over 14 amino acids. V lost 1 base and J lost 7, with 13 bases in between. Germline assignment: CDR1 SNHLY and CDR2 FYNNEI.